This record concerns one T cell receptor (beta chain) sequence. The data were taken from a study of blood T cell repertoires in COVID-19. At the level of the study: The United States, Italy and Spain were the sources of the acute and convalescent COVID-19 samples. Sample material is recorded as cDNA or gDNA derived from T cells, B-cell-depleted T cells, or PBMCs.

The table came from immunoSEQ multiplex PCR; TCRdb's copy has only in-frame clones and leaves some out. The table includes 90,000 to 110,000 clones, around 80% detected once. This sequence was found in a woman of 80 years or more with acute or convalescent COVID-19. The sample was peripheral blood.

CDR3 region: CASGQGRGTNEKLFF. As DNA, the CDR3 is TGTGCCAGCGGACAGGGGAGAGGCACTAATGAAAAACTGTTTTTT. V and J are TRBV2 and TRBJ1-4, with 9 bases fitting TRBD1. The J segment lost 2 bases and the V segment lost 8 bases, leaving 6 bases of the junction unmatched. The CDR3 is 15 amino acids. CDR1 is SNHLY and CDR2 is FYNNEI in the germline V gene.